The following is a T cell receptor (beta chain) sequence with its context. The specificity of this receptor is unknown. No quality values exist for individual bases; no much larger clone is one base distant. The data were taken from a study of blood T cell repertoires in COVID-19 (TCRdb year 2020). About the study as a whole: Samples covering the acute and convalescent phases of COVID-19 were provided by collaborators in the United States, Italy and Spain. The prospective study material was composed of cDNA or gDNA derived from T cells, B-cell-depleted T cells, or PBMCs. Subjects who had been exposed to COVID-19, were actively infected with it, or had recovered from it provided the deeply sampled blood TCRbeta repertoires that made up the dataset. A freely available public database, intended as a resource for researchers studying the immune response to SARS-CoV-2, is where the repertoires were released. The samples were drawn from the first 160 participants of the ongoing ImmuneRACE study and from roughly 1,300 subjects provided by 6 global collaborators. Nearly every sample came with metadata listing a de-identified subject ID, COVID-19 status, age in years and sex. Where HLA class I and class II types were available, the types were taken from metadata supplied by the sample provider, not from assay-based typing. The full study reports these points: The amount of clinical and demographic metadata varied by source and participant and was provided uncurated.

Participants in the prospective study were aged roughly 18 to 100 years, lived in some 24 United States geographic areas, and enrolled through a virtual design. In the prospective study, participants were assigned to cohorts based on the clinical history participants reported in a screening survey and a study questionnaire. A participant counted as exposed if, within 2 weeks of entering the study, that participant had been in contact with someone who had a PCR-confirmed or clinician-diagnosed COVID-19 case. Each participant in the prospective study had whole blood, serum and a nasopharyngeal or oropharyngeal swab collected by mobile phlebotomists. Over an approximately two-month period, participants in the prospective study had the option of providing additional blood draws and questionnaires. Before DNA extraction, prospective study blood samples were shipped either frozen or at room temperature.

V is cut by 5 bases and J by 3 bases, and the space between the germline ends is 6 bases. CDR3 length: 12 amino acids, cysteine to phenylalanine. CDR3 DNA is the only sequence kept; it has 36 bases, read in frame from the first base. As encoded in the germline V gene, CDR1 is SGHNT while CDR2 is YENEEA. The immunoSEQ Assay, a bias-controlled multiplex PCR, was used to amplify TCRbeta CDR3 regions from genomic DNA. As for the original processing: The number of nucleated cells in each sample was estimated from the amplification of reference gene primers within the assay. Sequence reads were collapsed and filtered to measure the absolute abundance of every unique TCRbeta CDR3 rearrangement. Productive Simpson clonality was computed per sample as the square root of Simpson's diversity index over productive rearrangements. Imported from immuneACCESS, the table was reduced by TCRdb to in-frame sequences with V and J called. These copies leave out some clones; in studies compared against another copy, an unresolved V gene accounts for under half, and the cause of the remainder is not known. V, J and clone size are taken as reported in that table, and D and trimming were inferred from the DNA itself. The table for this sample lists roughly 400,000 clones; approximately 91% of them were counted only once. The ten largest account for approximately 1.5% of the sample.

The receptor comes from a woman aged 18-29 years who had been exposed to COVID-19. The chain couples TRBV11-3 to TRBJ2-3, with the identity of the D gene unclear. Sequencing was carried out using PBMCs or T cells enriched from blood (not recorded which). The CDR3 reads as follows: CASSVGTDTQYF. The DNA sequence is given as TGTGCCAGCAGCGTCGGGACAGATACGCAGTATTTT.